The source of this T cell receptor beta chain is a study of Graves' ophthalmopathy and Graves' hyperthyroidism. On the study more broadly: Ophthalmopathy absent within 18 months of follow-up marked hyperthyroidism as stable.

Among the hyperthyroidism patients, all were newly diagnosed, aged 18 to 65, with under 2 months' duration. CDR3 size: 14 residues. The V gene end was trimmed by 3 bases and the J gene end by 3 bases; junction bases not matched to a gene: 4. Germline CDR1 is MGHDK and CDR2 is SYGVNS. The study's findings and limits: Most expanded thyroid clonotypes above 0.001 frequency also appeared in blood.

Amplified material comprised TCR beta CDR3 regions derived from RNA transcripts. Investigators did first-round RT-PCR with HTBI primers, then second-round multiplex PCR. TCRdb redid the calling of the multiplex PCR reads with MiXCR, one entry per CDR3 protein. The data contain around 1,000,000 distinct CDR3 sequences, about 38% of them seen just once; the ten biggest clones take up roughly 10%. This clonotype was detected many times. Its antigen remains unidentified. Sequenced material: peripheral blood or thyroid tissue (not recorded which). This sequence joins TRBV25-1 and TRBJ2-7, with 8 bases matching TRBD1. This sequence originates from an adult man with Graves' hyperthyroidism. The CDR3 DNA is TGTGCCAGCAGTGATGGACAGGGAGACTACGAGCAGTACTTC. It yields the protein CASSDGQGDYEQYF.